This T cell receptor (beta chain) was sequenced during a study of cytomegalovirus exposure and HLA in healthy donors. Separate from the approximately 670-subject first cohort, the roughly 120-subject validation cohort was the one that the donors belonged to. Study-wide points: Whilst most TCR sequences proved rare, a subset of public TCRs occurred across many donors.

This clone was counted a few times. Its antigen is unknown. Only in-frame clones appear in the TCRdb table, and some are missing; sequencing was by immunoSEQ multiplex PCR. The repertoire holds around 110,000 clones, with 88% as singletons. Germline V lookup: CDR1 SNHLY, CDR2 FYNNEI. V lost 7 bases, J lost 9 bases, and 4 bases stayed unmatched. The CDR3 has 12 residues. Sequences were obtained from PBMCs. The receptor comes from a woman aged 18-29 years in good health and CMV-seropositive. The gene calls are TRBV2 and TRBJ2-4; 9 bases match TRBD1. The DNA of the CDR3 is TGTGCCAGCACCAGGACAGGGGCCATTCAGTACTTC. Translation gives CASTRTGAIQYF.